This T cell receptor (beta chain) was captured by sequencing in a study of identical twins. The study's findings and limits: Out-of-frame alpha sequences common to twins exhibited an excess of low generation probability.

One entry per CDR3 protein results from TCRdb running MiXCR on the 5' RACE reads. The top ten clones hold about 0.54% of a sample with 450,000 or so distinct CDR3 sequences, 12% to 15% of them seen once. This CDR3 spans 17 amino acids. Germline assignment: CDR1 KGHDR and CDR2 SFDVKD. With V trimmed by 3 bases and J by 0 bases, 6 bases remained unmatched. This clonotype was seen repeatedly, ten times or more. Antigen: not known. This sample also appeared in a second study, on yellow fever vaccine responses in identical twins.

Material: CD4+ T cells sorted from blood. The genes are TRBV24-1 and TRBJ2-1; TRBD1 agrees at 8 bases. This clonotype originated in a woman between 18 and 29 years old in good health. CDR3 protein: CATSDKSGQGSYNEQFF. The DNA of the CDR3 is TGTGCCACCAGTGATAAGAGCGGACAGGGCTCCTACAATGAGCAGTTCTTC.